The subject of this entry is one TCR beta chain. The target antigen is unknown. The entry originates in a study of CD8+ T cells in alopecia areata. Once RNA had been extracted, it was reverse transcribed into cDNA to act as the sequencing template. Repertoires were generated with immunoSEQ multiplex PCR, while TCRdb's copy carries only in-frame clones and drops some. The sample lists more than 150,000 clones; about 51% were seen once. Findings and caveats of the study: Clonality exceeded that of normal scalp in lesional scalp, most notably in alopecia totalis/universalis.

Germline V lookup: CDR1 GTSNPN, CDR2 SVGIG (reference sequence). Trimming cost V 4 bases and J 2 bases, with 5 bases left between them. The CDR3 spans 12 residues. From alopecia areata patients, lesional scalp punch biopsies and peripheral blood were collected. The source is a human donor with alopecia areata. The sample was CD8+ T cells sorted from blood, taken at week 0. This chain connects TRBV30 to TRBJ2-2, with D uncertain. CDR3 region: CAWKSNTGELFF. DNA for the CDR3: TGTGCCTGGAAGTCTAACACCGGGGAGCTGTTTTTT. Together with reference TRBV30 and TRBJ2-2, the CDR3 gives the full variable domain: SQTIHQWPATLVQPVGSPLSLECTVEGTSNPNLYWYRQAAGRGLQLLFYSVGIGQISSEVPQNLSASRPQDRQFILSSKKLLLSDSGFYLCAWKSNTGELFFGEGSRLTVL.